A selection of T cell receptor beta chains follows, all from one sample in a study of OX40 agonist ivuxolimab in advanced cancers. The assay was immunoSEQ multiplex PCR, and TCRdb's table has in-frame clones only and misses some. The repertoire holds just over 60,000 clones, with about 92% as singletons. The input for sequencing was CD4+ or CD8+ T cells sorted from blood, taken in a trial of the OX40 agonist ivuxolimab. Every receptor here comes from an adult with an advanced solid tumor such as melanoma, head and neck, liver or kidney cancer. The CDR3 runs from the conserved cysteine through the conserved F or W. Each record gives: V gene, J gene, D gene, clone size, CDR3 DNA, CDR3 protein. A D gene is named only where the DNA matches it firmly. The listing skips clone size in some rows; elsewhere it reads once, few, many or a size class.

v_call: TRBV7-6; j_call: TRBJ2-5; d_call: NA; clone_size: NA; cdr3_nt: TGTGCCAGCAGCTTGGGTGGGAGGCTACAAGAGACCCAGTACTTC; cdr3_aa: CASSLGGRLQETQYF
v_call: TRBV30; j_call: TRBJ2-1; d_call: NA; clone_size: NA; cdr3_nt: TGTGCCTGGACCCGCGGGCCCAGCTCCTACAATGAGCAGTTCTTC; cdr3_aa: CAWTRGPSSYNEQFF
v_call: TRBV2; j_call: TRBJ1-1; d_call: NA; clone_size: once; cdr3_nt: TGTGCCAGCAGTGTCCAGATTGAAGCTTTCTTT; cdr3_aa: CASSVQIEAFF
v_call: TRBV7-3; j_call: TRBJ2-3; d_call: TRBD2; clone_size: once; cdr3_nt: TGTGCCAGCAGCCCAGGACTAGCGGGAGCGGATACGCAGTATTTT; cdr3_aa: CASSPGLAGADTQYF
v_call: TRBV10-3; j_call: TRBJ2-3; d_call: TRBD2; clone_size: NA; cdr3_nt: TGTGCCATCTCCAGCGGGGGAGGTTCAGATACGCAGTATTTT; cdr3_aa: CAISSGGGSDTQYF
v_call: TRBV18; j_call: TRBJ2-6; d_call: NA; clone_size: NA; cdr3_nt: TGTGCCAGCTCACCACTACGAGGGGCCAACGTCCTGACTTTC; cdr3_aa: CASSPLRGANVLTF
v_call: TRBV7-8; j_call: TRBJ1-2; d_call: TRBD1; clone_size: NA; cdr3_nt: TGTGCCAGCAGCGCCTCCAGACAGGGTCGACATGGCTACACCTTC; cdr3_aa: CASSASRQGRHGYTF
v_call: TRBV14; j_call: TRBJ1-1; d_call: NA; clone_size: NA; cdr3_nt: TGTGCCAGCAGCCAAGTATCAGTGAACACTGAAGCTTTCTTT; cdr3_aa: CASSQVSVNTEAFF
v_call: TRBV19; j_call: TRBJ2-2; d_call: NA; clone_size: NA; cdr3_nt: TGTGCCAGTAGTATAGGAGGGGGAGGGGCGGACACCGGGGAGCTGTTTTTT; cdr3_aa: CASSIGGGGADTGELFF
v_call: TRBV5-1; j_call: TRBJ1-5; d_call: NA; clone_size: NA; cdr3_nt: TGCGCCAGCAGCCCGGGGACGGAGCGCAATCAGCCCCAGCATTTT; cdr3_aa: CASSPGTERNQPQHF
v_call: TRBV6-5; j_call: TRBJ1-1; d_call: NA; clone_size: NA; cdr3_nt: TGTGCCAGCAGAGCCACGGTCACTGAAGCTTTCTTT; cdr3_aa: CASRATVTEAFF
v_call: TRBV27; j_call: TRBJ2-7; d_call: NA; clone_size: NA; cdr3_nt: TGTGCCAGCAGAGCGGACTCCTACGAGCAGTACTTC; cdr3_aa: CASRADSYEQYF
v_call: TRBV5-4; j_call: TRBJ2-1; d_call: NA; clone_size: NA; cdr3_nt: TGTGCCAGCAGCTTGGGGACAGTCTCCTACAATGAGCAGTTCTTC; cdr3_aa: CASSLGTVSYNEQFF
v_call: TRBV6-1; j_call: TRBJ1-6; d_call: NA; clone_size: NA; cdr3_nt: TGTGCCAGCAGCCTCTCCCGGCAGGGAACTTCACCCCTCCACTTT; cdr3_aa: CASSLSRQGTSPLHF
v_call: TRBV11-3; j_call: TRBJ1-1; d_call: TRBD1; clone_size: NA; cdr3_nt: TGTGCCAGTAACCAGGGGGCGGGAGTGGCTGAAGCTTTCTTT; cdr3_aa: CASNQGAGVAEAFF
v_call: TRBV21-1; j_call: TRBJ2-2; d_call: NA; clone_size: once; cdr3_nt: TGTGCCAGCAGCAAAAAGGGACTAGTAGACACCGGGGAGCTGTTTTTT; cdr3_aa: CASSKKGLVDTGELFF
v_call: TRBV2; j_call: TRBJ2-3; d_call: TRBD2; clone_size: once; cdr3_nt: TGTGCCAGCAGGTGGACTAGCGGGAGTGGTGGGGCAGATACGCAGTATTTT; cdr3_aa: CASRWTSGSGGADTQYF
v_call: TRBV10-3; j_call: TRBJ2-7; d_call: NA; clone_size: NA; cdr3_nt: TGTGCCATCAGTGAGAACAGCTTCTACGAGCAGTACTTC; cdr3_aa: CAISENSFYEQYF
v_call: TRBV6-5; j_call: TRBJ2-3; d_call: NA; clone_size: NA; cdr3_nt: TGTGCCAGCAGTTCCGGGGGCAGAGATACGCAGTATTTT; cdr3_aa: CASSSGGRDTQYF
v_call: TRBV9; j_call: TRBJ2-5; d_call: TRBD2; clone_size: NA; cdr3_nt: TGTGCCAGCAGCGTAGATCCTAGCGGGGGGCACCAAGAGACCCAGTACTTC; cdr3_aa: CASSVDPSGGHQETQYF
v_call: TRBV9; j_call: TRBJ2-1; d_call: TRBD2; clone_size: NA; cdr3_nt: TGTGCCAGCAGCGTTGGACTAGCGGGGGAAGCCCTTTACAATGAGCAGTTCTTC; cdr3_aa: CASSVGLAGEALYNEQFF
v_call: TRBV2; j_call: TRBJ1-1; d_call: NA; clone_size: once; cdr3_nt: TGTGCCAGCAGTGAAAAAGGTATGGGCTACACTGAAGCTTTCTTT; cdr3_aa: CASSEKGMGYTEAFF
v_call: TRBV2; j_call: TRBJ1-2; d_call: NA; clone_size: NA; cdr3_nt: TGTGCCAGCGCCGCCTCAGGCTATGGCTACACCTTC; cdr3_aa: CASAASGYGYTF
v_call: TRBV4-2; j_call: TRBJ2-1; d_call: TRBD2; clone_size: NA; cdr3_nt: TGTGCCAGCAGCCAAGATATGGTAGCGGGAGGCCTTGAGCAGTTCTTC; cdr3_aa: CASSQDMVAGGLEQFF
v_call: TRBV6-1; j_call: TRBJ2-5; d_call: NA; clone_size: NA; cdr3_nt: TGTGCCAGCAGTGGGAGTATAGGCCCGGGGAGGGAGACCCAGTACTTC; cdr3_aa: CASSGSIGPGRETQYF
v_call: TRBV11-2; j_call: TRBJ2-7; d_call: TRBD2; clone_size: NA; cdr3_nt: TGTGCCAGCAGCTTGAATAGCGGGTCGTCCACCTACGAGCAGTACTTC; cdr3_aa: CASSLNSGSSTYEQYF
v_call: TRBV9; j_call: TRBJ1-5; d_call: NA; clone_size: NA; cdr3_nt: TGTGCCAGCAGCGTAGATGGGGGACGCAATCAGCCCCAGCATTTT; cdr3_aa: CASSVDGGRNQPQHF
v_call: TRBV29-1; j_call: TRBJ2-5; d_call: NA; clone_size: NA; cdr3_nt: TGCAGCGTTGTAGCTAGCGACCAAGAGACCCAGTACTTC; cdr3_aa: CSVVASDQETQYF
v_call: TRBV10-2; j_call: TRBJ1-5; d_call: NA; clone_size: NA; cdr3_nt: TGCGCCAGCAGTGACGGGGGTCGTGGCAATCAGCCCCAGCATTTT; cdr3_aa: CASSDGGRGNQPQHF
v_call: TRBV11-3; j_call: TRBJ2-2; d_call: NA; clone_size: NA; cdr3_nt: TGTGCCAGCAGCTTAGAGGAGGGGTCCGGGGAGCTGTTTTTT; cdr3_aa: CASSLEEGSGELFF
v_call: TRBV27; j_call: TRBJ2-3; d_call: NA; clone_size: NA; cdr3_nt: TGTGCCAGCAATGGACTCGCTAGCACAGATACGCAGTATTTT; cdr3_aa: CASNGLASTDTQYF
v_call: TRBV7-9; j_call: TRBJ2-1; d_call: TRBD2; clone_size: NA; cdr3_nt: TGTGCCAGCAGCTCTAGCGGGAGGAGCTATGAGCAGTTCTTC; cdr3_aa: CASSSSGRSYEQFF
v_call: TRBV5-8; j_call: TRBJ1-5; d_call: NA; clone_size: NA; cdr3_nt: TGTGCCAGCAGCTTGGCAGGGGCAGGCAATCAGCCCCAGCATTTT; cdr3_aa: CASSLAGAGNQPQHF
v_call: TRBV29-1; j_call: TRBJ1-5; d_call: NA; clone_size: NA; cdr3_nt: TGCAGCGTTGCTGGTCAGGATAATCAGCCCCAGCATTTT; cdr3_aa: CSVAGQDNQPQHF
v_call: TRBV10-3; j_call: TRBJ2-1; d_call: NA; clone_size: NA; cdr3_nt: TGTGCCATCAGCGAGGAGCGCGGCAATGAGCAGTTCTTC; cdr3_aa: CAISEERGNEQFF
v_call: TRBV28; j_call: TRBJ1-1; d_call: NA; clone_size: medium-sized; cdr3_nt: TGTGCCAGCAGTTCCGACCCTGAAGCTTTCTTT; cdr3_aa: CASSSDPEAFF
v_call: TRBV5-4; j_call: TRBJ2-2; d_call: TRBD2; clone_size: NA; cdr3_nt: TGTGCCAGCCGAGCGGGAGGGCCCAACACCGGGGAGCTGTTTTTT; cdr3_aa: CASRAGGPNTGELFF
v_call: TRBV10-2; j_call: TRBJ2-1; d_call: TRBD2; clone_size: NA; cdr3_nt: TGCGCCAGCAGGACTAGCGGGAGGAACGATGAGCAGTTCTTC; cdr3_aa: CASRTSGRNDEQFF
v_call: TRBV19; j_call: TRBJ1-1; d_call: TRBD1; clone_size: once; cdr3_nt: TGTGCCAGTAGCCTTACGACAGGGGGAGACACTGAAGCTTTCTTT; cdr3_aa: CASSLTTGGDTEAFF
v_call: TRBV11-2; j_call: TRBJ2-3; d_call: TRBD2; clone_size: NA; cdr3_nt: TGTGCCAGCAGCTCCACGGGAGGGCCTCCTCCTAGCACAGATACGCAGTATTTT; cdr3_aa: CASSSTGGPPPSTDTQYF
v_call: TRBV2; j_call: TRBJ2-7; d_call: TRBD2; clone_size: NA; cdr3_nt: TGTGCCAGCAGTGAAGGCGGGAGCCTAGGGGAGCAGTACTTC; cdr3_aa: CASSEGGSLGEQYF
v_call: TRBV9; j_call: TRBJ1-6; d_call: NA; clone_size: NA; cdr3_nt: TGTGCCAGCAGCCCTTCAGGGGTTTGGAATTCACCCCTCCACTTT; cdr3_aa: CASSPSGVWNSPLHF
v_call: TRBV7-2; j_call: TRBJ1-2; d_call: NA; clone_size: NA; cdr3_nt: TGTGCCAGCAGCTTAGATCGTCGCTATGGCTACACCTTC; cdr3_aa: CASSLDRRYGYTF
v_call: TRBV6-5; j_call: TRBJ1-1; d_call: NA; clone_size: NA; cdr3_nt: TGTGCCAGCAGTGCCCCGGGGAGAAACACTGAAGCTTTCTTT; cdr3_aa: CASSAPGRNTEAFF
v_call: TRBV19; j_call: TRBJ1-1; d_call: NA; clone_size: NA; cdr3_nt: TGTGCCAGTAGAGGACGGGGGGCGGACACTGAAGCTTTCTTT; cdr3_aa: CASRGRGADTEAFF
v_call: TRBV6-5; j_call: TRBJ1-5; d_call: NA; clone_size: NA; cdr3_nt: TGTGCCAGCAGTTTCACTCGGGGGCGGGATCAGCCCCAGCATTTT; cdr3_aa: CASSFTRGRDQPQHF
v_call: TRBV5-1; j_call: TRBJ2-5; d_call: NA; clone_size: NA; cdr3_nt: TGCGCCAGCAGCTTATCGACACACAGGGAGACCCAGTACTTC; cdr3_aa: CASSLSTHRETQYF